This T cell receptor (beta chain) was recorded in a study of Graves' ophthalmopathy and Graves' hyperthyroidism. The V end lost 8 bases, the J end lost 0 bases, and 7 bases lay between the germline ends. This CDR3 contains 12 residues. This clonotype was seen at least ten times. Investigators amplified TCR beta CDR3 regions from RNA transcripts. First-round RT-PCR used HTBI primers; second-round multiplex PCR followed. One entry per CDR3 protein, called by TCRdb with MiXCR from the multiplex PCR reads. The data contain 300,000 to 400,000 distinct CDR3 sequences, 17% of them singletons. J is TRBJ1-1 and V is TRBV12-3 or TRBV12-4; D unresolved. What was sequenced was peripheral blood. This sequence was found in an adult man with Graves' ophthalmopathy. CDR3 sequence reads: CASAQMNTEAFF. In DNA form, the CDR3 reads TGTGCCAGCGCTCAGATGAACACTGAAGCTTTCTTT.